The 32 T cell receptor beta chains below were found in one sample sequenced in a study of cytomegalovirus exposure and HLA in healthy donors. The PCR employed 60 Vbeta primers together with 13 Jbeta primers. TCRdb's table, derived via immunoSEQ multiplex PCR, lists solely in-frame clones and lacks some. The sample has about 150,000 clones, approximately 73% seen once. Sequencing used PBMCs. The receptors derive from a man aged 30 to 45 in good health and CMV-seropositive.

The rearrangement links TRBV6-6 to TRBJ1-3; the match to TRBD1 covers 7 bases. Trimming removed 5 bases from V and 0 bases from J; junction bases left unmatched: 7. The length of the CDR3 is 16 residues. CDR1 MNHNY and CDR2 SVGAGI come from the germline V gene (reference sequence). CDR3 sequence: CASSQQGTLSGNTIYF. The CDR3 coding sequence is TGTGCCAGCAGTCAACAGGGGACCCTCTCTGGAAACACCATATATTTT.

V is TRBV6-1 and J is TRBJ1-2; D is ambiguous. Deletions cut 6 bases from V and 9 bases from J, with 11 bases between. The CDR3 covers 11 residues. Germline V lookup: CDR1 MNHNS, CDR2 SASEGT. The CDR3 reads CASRREKSYTF. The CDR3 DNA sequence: TGTGCCAGCAGACGCGAGAAGAGCTACACCTTC.

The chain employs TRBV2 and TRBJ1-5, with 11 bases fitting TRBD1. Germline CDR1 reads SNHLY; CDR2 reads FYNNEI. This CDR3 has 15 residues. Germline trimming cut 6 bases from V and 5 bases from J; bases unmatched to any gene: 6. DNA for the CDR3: TGTGCCAGCAGCGGGGACAGGGGGGGACATCAGCCCCAGCATTTT. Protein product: CASSGDRGGHQPQHF.

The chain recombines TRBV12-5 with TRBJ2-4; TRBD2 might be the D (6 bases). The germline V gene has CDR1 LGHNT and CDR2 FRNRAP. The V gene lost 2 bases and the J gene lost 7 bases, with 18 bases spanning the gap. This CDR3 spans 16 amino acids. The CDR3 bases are TGTGCTAGTGGTTTGAGTATCGACGTAAGCGGGAACATTCAGTACTTC. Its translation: CASGLSIDVSGNIQYF.

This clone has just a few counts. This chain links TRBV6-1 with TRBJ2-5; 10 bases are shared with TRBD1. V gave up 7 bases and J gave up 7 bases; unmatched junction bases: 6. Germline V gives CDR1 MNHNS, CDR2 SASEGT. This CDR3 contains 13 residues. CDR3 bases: TGTGCCAGCACCTTAGGACAGGGGGGGACCCAGTACTTC. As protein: CASTLGQGGTQYF.

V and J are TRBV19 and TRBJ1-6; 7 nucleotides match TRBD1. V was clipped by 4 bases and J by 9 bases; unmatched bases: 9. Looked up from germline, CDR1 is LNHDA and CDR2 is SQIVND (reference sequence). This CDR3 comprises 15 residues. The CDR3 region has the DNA TGTGCCAGTAGTACCCCTTGGGACAGACTTTCACCCCTCCACTTT. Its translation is CASSTPWDRLSPLHF.

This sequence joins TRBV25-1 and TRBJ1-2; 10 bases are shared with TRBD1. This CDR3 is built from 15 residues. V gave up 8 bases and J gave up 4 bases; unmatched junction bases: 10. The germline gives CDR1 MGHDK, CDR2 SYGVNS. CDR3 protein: CASSRGTGDLYGYTF. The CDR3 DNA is TGTGCCAGCTCGCGCGGGACAGGGGACCTCTATGGCTACACCTTC.

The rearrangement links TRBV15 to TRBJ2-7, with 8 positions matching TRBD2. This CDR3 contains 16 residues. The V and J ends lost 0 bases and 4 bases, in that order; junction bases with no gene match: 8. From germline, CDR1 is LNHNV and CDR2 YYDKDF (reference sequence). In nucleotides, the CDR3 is TGTGCCACCAGCAGAGATTTTGGACTAGCAGGGTACGAGCAGTACTTC. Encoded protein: CATSRDFGLAGYEQYF.

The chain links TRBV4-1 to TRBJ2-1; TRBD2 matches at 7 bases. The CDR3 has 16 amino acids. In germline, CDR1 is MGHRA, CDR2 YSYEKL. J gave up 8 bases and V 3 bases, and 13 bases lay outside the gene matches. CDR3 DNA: TGCGCCAGCAGCCAGAGAGCGGGACTATTTTTGGATGAGCAGTTCTTC. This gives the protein CASSQRAGLFLDEQFF.

The CDR3 sequence: CASSLDYVGRGYNEQFF. The CDR3 bases are TGTGCCAGCAGCTTAGACTACGTCGGGCGGGGCTACAATGAGCAGTTCTTC. The rearrangement links TRBV7-6 to TRBJ2-1; D perhaps matches TRBD2 (6 bases). Trimming took off 1 base at V and 3 bases at J, with 16 bases between the two ends. The CDR3 is 17 residues long. Germline V gene lookup returns CDR1 SGHVS and CDR2 FNYEAQ.

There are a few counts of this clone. CDR3 residues: CASSLGGNTEKLFF. Here the CDR3 DNA reads TGCGCCAGCAGCTTAGGAGGGAATACTGAAAAACTGTTTTTT. J is TRBJ1-4 and V is TRBV5-1; no definite D call. Germline V gene lookup returns CDR1 SGHRS and CDR2 YFSETQ. CDR3 length: 14 amino acids. Trimming pared 2 bases from V and 7 bases from J, leaving 12 bases between.

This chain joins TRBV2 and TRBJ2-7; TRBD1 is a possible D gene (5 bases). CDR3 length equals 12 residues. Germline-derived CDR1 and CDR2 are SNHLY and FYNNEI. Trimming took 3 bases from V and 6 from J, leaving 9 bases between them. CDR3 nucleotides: TGTGCCAGCAGTGATGCAGGGCCCGAGCAGTACTTC. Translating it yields CASSDAGPEQYF.

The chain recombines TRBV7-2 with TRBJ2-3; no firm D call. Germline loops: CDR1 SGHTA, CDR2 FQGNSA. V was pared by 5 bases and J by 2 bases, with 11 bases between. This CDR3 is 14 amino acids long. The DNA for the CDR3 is TGTGCCAGCAGCCCTGACTGGGTCACAGATACGCAGTATTTT. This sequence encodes CASSPDWVTDTQYF.

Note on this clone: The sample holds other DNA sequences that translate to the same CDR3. The CDR3 loop is CASSIDRDTEAFF. CDR3 nucleotides: TGTGCCAGTAGTATTGACAGGGATACTGAAGCTTTCTTT. The rearrangement joins TRBV19 to TRBJ1-1, with 7 positions matching TRBD1. Trimming removed 3 bases from V and 5 bases from J; junction bases left unmatched: 3. CDR3 size: 13 residues. Germline CDR1 LNHDA, CDR2 SQIVND (reference sequence).

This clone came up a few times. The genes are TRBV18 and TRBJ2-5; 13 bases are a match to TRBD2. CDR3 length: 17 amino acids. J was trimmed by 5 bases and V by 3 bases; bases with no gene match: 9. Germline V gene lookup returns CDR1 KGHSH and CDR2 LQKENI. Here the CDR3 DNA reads TGTGCCAGCTCACCGAAAAAACTAGCGGGAGGGCCGGAGACCCAGTACTTC. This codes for CASSPKKLAGGPETQYF.

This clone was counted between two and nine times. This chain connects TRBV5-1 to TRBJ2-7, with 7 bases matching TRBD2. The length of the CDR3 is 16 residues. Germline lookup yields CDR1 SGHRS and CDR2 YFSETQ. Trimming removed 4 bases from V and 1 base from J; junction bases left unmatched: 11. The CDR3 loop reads CASSPGPGGPSYEQYF. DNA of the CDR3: TGCGCCAGCAGCCCCGGGCCGGGAGGTCCATCCTACGAGCAGTACTTC.

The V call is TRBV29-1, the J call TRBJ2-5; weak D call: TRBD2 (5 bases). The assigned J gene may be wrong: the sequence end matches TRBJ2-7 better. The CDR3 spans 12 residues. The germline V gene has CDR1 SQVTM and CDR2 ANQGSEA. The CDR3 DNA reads TGCAGCGTTTACGGACTCTACTACGAGCAGTACTTC. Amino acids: CSVYGLYYEQYF.

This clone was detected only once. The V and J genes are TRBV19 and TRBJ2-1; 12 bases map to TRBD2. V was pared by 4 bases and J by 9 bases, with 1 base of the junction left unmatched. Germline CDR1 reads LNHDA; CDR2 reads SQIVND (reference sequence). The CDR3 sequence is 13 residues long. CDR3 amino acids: CASSTGLAGEQFF. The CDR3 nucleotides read TGTGCCAGTAGTACGGGACTAGCGGGTGAGCAGTTCTTC.

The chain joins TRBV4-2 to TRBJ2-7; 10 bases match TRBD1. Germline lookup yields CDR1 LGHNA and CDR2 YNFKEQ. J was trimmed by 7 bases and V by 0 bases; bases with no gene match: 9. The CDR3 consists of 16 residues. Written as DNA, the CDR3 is TGTGCCAGCAGCCAAGATATGACAGGGGGCTTGAGGGAGCAGTACTTC. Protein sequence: CASSQDMTGGLREQYF.

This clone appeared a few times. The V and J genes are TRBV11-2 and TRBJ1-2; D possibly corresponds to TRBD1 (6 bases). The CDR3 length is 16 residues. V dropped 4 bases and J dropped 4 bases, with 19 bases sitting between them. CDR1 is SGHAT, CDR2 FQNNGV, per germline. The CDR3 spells CASSSSALWTAYGYTF. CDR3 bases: TGTGCCAGCAGCTCTTCCGCGCTTTGGACAGCCTATGGCTACACCTTC.

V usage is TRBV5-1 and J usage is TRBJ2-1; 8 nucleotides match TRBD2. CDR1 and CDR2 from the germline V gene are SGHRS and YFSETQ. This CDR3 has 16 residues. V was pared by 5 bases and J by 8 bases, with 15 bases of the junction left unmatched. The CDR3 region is CASSGTLAGPWDEQFF. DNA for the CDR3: TGCGCCAGCAGTGGGACCCTAGCGGGCCCCTGGGATGAGCAGTTCTTC.

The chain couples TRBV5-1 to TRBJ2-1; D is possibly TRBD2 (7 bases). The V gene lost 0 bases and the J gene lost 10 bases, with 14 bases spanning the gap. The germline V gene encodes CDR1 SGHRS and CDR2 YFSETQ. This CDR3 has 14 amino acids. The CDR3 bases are TGCGCCAGCAGCTTGGAGGGCGGGGGCAACGAGCAGTTCTTC. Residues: CASSLEGGGNEQFF.

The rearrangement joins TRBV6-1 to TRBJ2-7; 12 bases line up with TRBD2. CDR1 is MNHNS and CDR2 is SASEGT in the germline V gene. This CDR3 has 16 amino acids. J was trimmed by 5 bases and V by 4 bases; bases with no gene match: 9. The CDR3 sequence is CASSGSLAGGLDEQYF. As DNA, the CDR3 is TGTGCCAGCAGTGGGTCACTAGCGGGAGGCCTAGACGAGCAGTACTTC.

CDR3 residues: CAWSGAGTASNQPQHF. In DNA, the CDR3 is TGTGCCTGGAGTGGGGCCGGGACAGCAAGCAATCAGCCCCAGCATTTT. The chain has TRBV30 and TRBJ1-5, with TRBD1 matching over 7 bases. The CDR3 is 16 amino acids. V lost 1 base and J lost 1; bases outside the gene matches: 7. Germline CDR1 GTSNPN, CDR2 SVGIG (reference sequence). The full variable domain, in which reference TRBV30 and TRBJ1-5 provide the parts outside the CDR3, is SQTIHQWPATLVQPVGSPLSLECTVEGTSNPNLYWYRQAAGRGLQLLFYSVGIGQISSEVPQNLSASRPQDRQFILSSKKLLLSDSGFYLCAWSGAGTASNQPQHFGDGTRLSIL.

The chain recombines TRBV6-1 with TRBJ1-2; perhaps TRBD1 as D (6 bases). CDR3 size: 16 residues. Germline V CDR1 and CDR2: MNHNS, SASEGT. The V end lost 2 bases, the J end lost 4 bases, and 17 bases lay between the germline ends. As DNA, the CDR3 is TGTGCCAGCAGTGAATTCATGACGCCCAGGGGCTATGGCTACACCTTC. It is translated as CASSEFMTPRGYGYTF.

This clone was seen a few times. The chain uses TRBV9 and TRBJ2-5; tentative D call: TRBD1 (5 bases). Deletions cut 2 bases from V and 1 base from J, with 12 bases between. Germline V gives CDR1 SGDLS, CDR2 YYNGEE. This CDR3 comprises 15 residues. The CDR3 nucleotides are TGTGCCAGCAGCGTCACCGGACAACCCCAAGAGACCCAGTACTTC. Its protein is CASSVTGQPQETQYF.

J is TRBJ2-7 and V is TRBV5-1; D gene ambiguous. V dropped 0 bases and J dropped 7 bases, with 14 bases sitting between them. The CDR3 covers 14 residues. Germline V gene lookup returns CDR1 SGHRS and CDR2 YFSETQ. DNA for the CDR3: TGCGCCAGCAGCTTGGCCCTCGACAACTCGGAGCAGTACTTC. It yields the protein CASSLALDNSEQYF.

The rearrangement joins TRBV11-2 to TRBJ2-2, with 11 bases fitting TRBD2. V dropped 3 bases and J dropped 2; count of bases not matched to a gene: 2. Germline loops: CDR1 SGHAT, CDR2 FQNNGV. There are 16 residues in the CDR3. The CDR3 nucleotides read TGTGCCAGCAGCTTTGGGACTAGCGGCAACACCGGGGAGCTGTTTTTT. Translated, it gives CASSFGTSGNTGELFF.

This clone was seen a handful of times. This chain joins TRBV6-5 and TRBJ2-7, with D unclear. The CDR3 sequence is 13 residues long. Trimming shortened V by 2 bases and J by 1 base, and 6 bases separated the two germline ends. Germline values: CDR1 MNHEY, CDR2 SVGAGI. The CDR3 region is CASSYEISYEQYF. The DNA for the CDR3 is TGTGCCAGCAGTTACGAGATATCCTACGAGCAGTACTTC.

CDR3 DNA sequence: TGTGCCAGCAGCTTGATCGGCAGGGCGAACACTGAAGCTTTCTTT. This translates into CASSLIGRANTEAFF. The rearrangement links TRBV5-4 to TRBJ1-1; D may be TRBD1 (5 bases). This CDR3 region has 15 residues. The germline V and J ends were trimmed by 1 base and 1 base, with 11 bases remaining between them. Germline V gene sequence: CDR1 SGHNT, CDR2 YYREEE (reference sequence).

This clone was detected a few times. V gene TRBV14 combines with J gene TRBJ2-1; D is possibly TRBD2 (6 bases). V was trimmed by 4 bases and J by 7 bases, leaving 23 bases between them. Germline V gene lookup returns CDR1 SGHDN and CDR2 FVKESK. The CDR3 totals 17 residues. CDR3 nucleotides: TGTGCCAGCAGCCGAAACCCTGGTGGAGGGAGGCTAAATGAGCAGTTCTTC. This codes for CASSRNPGGGRLNEQFF.

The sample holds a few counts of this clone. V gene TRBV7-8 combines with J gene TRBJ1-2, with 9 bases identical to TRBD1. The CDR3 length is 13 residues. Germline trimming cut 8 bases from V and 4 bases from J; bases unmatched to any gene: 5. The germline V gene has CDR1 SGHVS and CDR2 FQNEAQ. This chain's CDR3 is CASSGQGPYGYTF. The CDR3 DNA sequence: TGTGCCAGCTCGGGACAGGGACCCTATGGCTACACCTTC.